This TCR beta chain was profiled in a study of blood T cell repertoires in COVID-19. Whole-study context: The United States, Italy and Spain supplied acute and convalescent COVID-19 samples.

CDR1 and CDR2 from the germline V gene are MNHEY and SVGAGI. CDR3 length: 16 amino acids. Between the trimmed V and J ends, which lost 4 bases and 1 base, there was a span of 14 bases. This table comes from immunoSEQ multiplex PCR, and its TCRdb copy is limited to in-frame clones, with some not included. The sample consists of tens of thousands of clones, over 80% of them appearing once. The chain carries TRBV6-5 and TRBJ2-1, with a weak D call TRBD1 (7 bases). This clonotype was obtained from a human donor in a cohort sampled during active COVID-19. Sequencing was performed on peripheral blood. The CDR3 loop is CASSLGGQLSYNEQFF. Here the CDR3 DNA reads TGTGCCAGCAGTTTGGGGGGACAGCTGTCCTACAATGAGCAGTTCTTC.